This T cell receptor (beta chain) was sequenced during a study of prognosis after radiotherapy for stage I lung cancer. Overall study: Those with stage I non-small cell lung cancer who took part were enrolled between early 2018 and early 2019.

V shed 6 bases and J 5 bases; nucleotides not matched to a gene: 14. The CDR3 spans 16 residues. CDR1 GTSNPN and CDR2 SVGIG come from the germline V gene (reference sequence). From genomic DNA, two-round multiplex PCR was used to amplify TCR beta CDR3. Individual primers that were specific to each TRBV and TRBJ gene served in first-round PCR. TCRdb itself ran the multiplex PCR reads through MiXCR, one entry per CDR3 protein. This table has under 75,000 distinct CDR3 sequences, less than 30% appearing once. Study-wide results and limits: As reported, TRBV and TRBJ gene usage differed between patients who had metastases and those who did not. The tumor specificity of expanded TCR clones remained undetermined.

This clonotype has at least ten counts. Its specificity is not known. This clonotype was sampled from a donor over 45 with non-small cell lung cancer. The V and J genes are TRBV30 and TRBJ2-2; 8 nucleotides align to TRBD2. The source material was PBMCs, sampled before or after stereotactic body radiation therapy (not recorded which). The DNA for the CDR3 is TGTGCCTGCGGTCAGGCGGGGGGTTTTTTGACCGGGGAGCTGTTTTTT. Its translation is CACGQAGGFLTGELFF.